These T cell receptor beta chains were read from a single sample in a study of PD-L1 blockade in urothelial cancer. Generated by immunoSEQ multiplex PCR, the TCRdb table keeps only in-frame clones and is missing some. The sample holds some 40,000 clones, 75% to 95% seen once. The sample was PBMCs, taken around atezolizumab (anti-PD-L1) treatment. Receptors originate from a man between 70 and 80 years old with urothelial cancer. CDR3s include the opening cysteine and the closing phenylalanine or tryptophan. The D gene is left open where the match is weak. For some rows the clone size is stated as once, few or many, or as a class when expanded; others skip it.

j_gene: TRBJ2-1
abundance: NA
v_gene: TRBV7-9
d_gene: NA
CDR3aa: CASSPLNINEQFF
CDR3nt: TGTGCCAGCAGCCCCCTTAATATTAATGAGCAGTTCTTC

j_gene: TRBJ2-5
abundance: NA
v_gene: TRBV10-3
d_gene: TRBD2
CDR3aa: CATSAGLAGRETQYF
CDR3nt: TGTGCCACTTCTGCGGGACTAGCGGGAAGAGAGACCCAGTACTTC

j_gene: TRBJ2-5
abundance: NA
v_gene: TRBV4-1
d_gene: TRBD2
CDR3aa: CASSQDLSAGGTQETQYF
CDR3nt: TGCGCCAGCAGCCAAGATCTCTCGGCGGGAGGAACGCAAGAGACCCAGTACTTC

j_gene: TRBJ2-7
abundance: medium-sized
v_gene: TRBV30
d_gene: NA
CDR3aa: CAWSVGRNPYEQYF
CDR3nt: TGTGCCTGGAGTGTAGGCAGGAACCCCTACGAGCAGTACTTC

j_gene: TRBJ1-1
abundance: NA
v_gene: TRBV5-4
d_gene: TRBD1
CDR3aa: CASSSTGAPNTEAFF
CDR3nt: TGTGCCAGCAGCTCGACAGGGGCCCCGAACACTGAAGCTTTCTTT

j_gene: TRBJ2-7
abundance: NA
v_gene: TRBV6-5
d_gene: TRBD2
CDR3aa: CASSISGSEQYF
CDR3nt: TGTGCCAGCAGCATTAGCGGGAGCGAGCAGTACTTC

j_gene: TRBJ1-4
abundance: NA
v_gene: TRBV7-9
d_gene: TRBD1
CDR3aa: CASSSQTGTTANEKLFF
CDR3nt: TGTGCCAGCAGCTCACAGACAGGGACGACAGCTAATGAAAAACTGTTTTTT

j_gene: TRBJ2-3
abundance: once
v_gene: TRBV18
d_gene: TRBD2
CDR3aa: CASSPSGTFTDTQYF
CDR3nt: TGTGCCAGCTCACCAAGCGGGACTTTCACAGATACGCAGTATTTT

j_gene: TRBJ2-3
abundance: NA
v_gene: TRBV7-6
d_gene: NA
CDR3aa: CASSLSFATTDTQYF
CDR3nt: TGTGCCAGCAGCTTAAGCTTCGCAACGACAGATACGCAGTATTTT

j_gene: TRBJ1-4
abundance: few
v_gene: TRBV5-4
d_gene: TRBD1
CDR3aa: CASTLDRRYEKLFF
CDR3nt: TGTGCCAGCACCCTGGACAGGCGTTATGAAAAACTGTTTTTT

j_gene: TRBJ2-2
abundance: few
v_gene: TRBV28
d_gene: NA
CDR3aa: CASSWQGFHTGELFF
CDR3nt: TGTGCCAGCAGTTGGCAGGGGTTTCACACCGGGGAGCTGTTTTTT

j_gene: TRBJ2-5
abundance: NA
v_gene: TRBV14
d_gene: TRBD2
CDR3aa: CASSQSAGGPRETQYF
CDR3nt: TGTGCCAGCAGCCAATCGGCGGGAGGGCCGCGGGAGACCCAGTACTTC

j_gene: TRBJ2-5
abundance: NA
v_gene: TRBV19
d_gene: TRBD2
CDR3aa: CASSPYVGEGETQYF
CDR3nt: TGTGCCAGTAGCCCCTATGTGGGGGAGGGGGAGACCCAGTACTTC

j_gene: TRBJ2-1
abundance: NA
v_gene: TRBV9
d_gene: NA
CDR3aa: CASSKLQGHNEQFF
CDR3nt: TGTGCCAGCAGCAAGCTCCAGGGTCACAATGAGCAGTTCTTC

j_gene: TRBJ2-1
abundance: NA
v_gene: TRBV27
d_gene: TRBD2
CDR3aa: CASSPPGAGGSSYNEQFF
CDR3nt: TGTGCCAGCAGTCCCCCCGGGGCGGGAGGGTCCTCCTACAATGAGCAGTTCTTC

j_gene: TRBJ2-7
abundance: medium-sized
v_gene: TRBV19
d_gene: NA
CDR3aa: CASSPRGAMAYEQYF
CDR3nt: TGTGCCAGTAGTCCTCGGGGAGCGATGGCCTACGAGCAGTACTTC

j_gene: TRBJ1-3
abundance: NA
v_gene: TRBV7-6
d_gene: NA
CDR3aa: CASSSAQSAYSGNTIYF
CDR3nt: TGTGCCAGCAGCTCCGCACAGTCGGCCTACTCTGGAAACACCATATATTTT

j_gene: TRBJ2-2
abundance: NA
v_gene: TRBV4-1
d_gene: NA
CDR3aa: CASSRQRGGENTGELFF
CDR3nt: TGCGCCAGCAGCCGCCAGAGGGGGGGAGAGAACACCGGGGAGCTGTTTTTT

j_gene: TRBJ1-1
abundance: once
v_gene: TRBV10-2
d_gene: NA
CDR3aa: CASSISGSAEAFF
CDR3nt: TGCGCCAGCAGTATTAGCGGTAGCGCTGAAGCTTTCTTT

j_gene: TRBJ2-1
abundance: NA
v_gene: TRBV27
d_gene: TRBD2
CDR3aa: CASSSPGLAGGSEQFF
CDR3nt: TGTGCCAGCAGTTCTCCGGGACTAGCGGGAGGTTCAGAGCAGTTCTTC

j_gene: TRBJ1-2
abundance: NA
v_gene: TRBV4-1
d_gene: NA
CDR3aa: CASSQEPLTTNYGYTF
CDR3nt: TGCGCCAGCAGCCAAGAGCCCCTTACAACTAACTATGGCTACACCTTC

j_gene: TRBJ1-5
abundance: NA
v_gene: TRBV19
d_gene: TRBD1
CDR3aa: CASSIVPGGPAYSNQPQHF
CDR3nt: TGTGCCAGTAGTATAGTACCAGGGGGCCCAGCTTATAGCAATCAGCCCCAGCATTTT

j_gene: TRBJ2-1
abundance: NA
v_gene: TRBV28
d_gene: NA
CDR3aa: CASSPQGFSYNEQFF
CDR3nt: TGTGCCAGCAGTCCCCAGGGGTTTTCCTACAATGAGCAGTTCTTC

j_gene: TRBJ2-2
abundance: NA
v_gene: TRBV19
d_gene: TRBD2
CDR3aa: CASSGRTSGFTGELFF
CDR3nt: TGTGCCAGTAGTGGCAGGACTAGCGGCTTCACCGGGGAGCTGTTTTTT

j_gene: TRBJ2-2
abundance: NA
v_gene: TRBV18
d_gene: NA
CDR3aa: CASSPYQGSNTGELFF
CDR3nt: TGTGCCAGCTCACCATATCAGGGCTCTAACACCGGGGAGCTGTTTTTT

j_gene: TRBJ2-1
abundance: NA
v_gene: TRBV7-9
d_gene: TRBD2
CDR3aa: CASSLLLAGGDEQFF
CDR3nt: TGTGCCAGCAGCTTACTACTAGCGGGAGGGGATGAGCAGTTCTTC

j_gene: TRBJ2-3
abundance: NA
v_gene: TRBV5-1
d_gene: NA
CDR3aa: CASSLTSISTDTQYF
CDR3nt: TGCGCCAGCAGCTTAACTAGTATTAGCACAGATACGCAGTATTTT

j_gene: TRBJ1-2
abundance: NA
v_gene: TRBV2
d_gene: NA
CDR3aa: CASSASDRNYGYTF
CDR3nt: TGTGCCAGCAGCGCATCCGACAGGAACTATGGCTACACCTTC

j_gene: TRBJ2-2
abundance: NA
v_gene: TRBV6-4
d_gene: NA
CDR3aa: CASSVLATGELFF
CDR3nt: TGTGCCAGCAGTGTCCTAGCTACCGGGGAGCTGTTTTTT

j_gene: TRBJ1-2
abundance: NA
v_gene: TRBV13
d_gene: TRBD1
CDR3aa: CASSPRDRGSYGYTF
CDR3nt: TGTGCCAGCAGCCCCCGGGACAGAGGATCCTATGGCTACACCTTC

j_gene: TRBJ1-1
abundance: NA
v_gene: TRBV7-8
d_gene: TRBD1
CDR3aa: CASSHGQGEAFF
CDR3nt: TGTGCCAGCAGTCATGGACAGGGGGAGGCTTTCTTT

j_gene: TRBJ2-2
abundance: NA
v_gene: TRBV18
d_gene: NA
CDR3aa: CASSPRGIANTGELFF
CDR3nt: TGTGCCAGCTCACCACGAGGAATCGCGAACACCGGGGAGCTGTTTTTT

j_gene: TRBJ1-3
abundance: NA
v_gene: TRBV29-1
d_gene: NA
CDR3aa: CSATTYLSGNTIYF
CDR3nt: TGCAGCGCGACTACTTATCTCTCTGGAAACACCATATATTTT